These 2 T cell receptor beta chains share one sample of origin, sequenced in a study of blood T cell repertoires in COVID-19. Only in-frame clones appear in the TCRdb table, and some are missing; sequencing was by immunoSEQ multiplex PCR. The sample records 110,000 to 150,000 clones, approximately 80% being singletons. The sample consisted of peripheral blood. The receptors were sampled from a man in his sixties with active or convalescent COVID-19.

The DNA for the CDR3 is TGTGCCATCAGTGCCGGGGGGGACGCAGGCGACTATGGCTACACCTTC. This encodes CAISAGGDAGDYGYTF. J is TRBJ1-2 and V is TRBV10-3, with D tentatively TRBD1 (5 bases). CDR1 and CDR2 from the germline V gene are ENHRY and SYGVKD. The CDR3 sequence is 16 residues long. V was shortened by 4 bases and J by 3 bases, with 18 bases between the two germline ends.

This clone occurred a few times. The rearrangement joins TRBV28 to TRBJ2-7; 10 nucleotides align to TRBD2. The CDR3 totals 15 residues. Germline CDR1 and CDR2: MDHEN and SYDVKM. The trim removed 3 bases at V and 0 bases at J, leaving 2 bases unmatched. Here the CDR3 reads CASSFSGRSSYEQYV. The CDR3 coding sequence is TGTGCCAGCAGTTTTAGCGGGAGGAGCTCCTACGAGCAGTACGTC.